A single sample gave rise to the 20 T cell receptor beta chains below, sequenced in a study of T cells expressing NK-cell markers. TCRdb reworked the 5' RACE reads into one entry per CDR3 protein, no DNA. There are roughly 160,000 distinct CDR3 sequences in the sample, with 20% held by the top ten. The specimen sequenced was blood T cells: a sorted CD56 or NKG2C T cell subset, CD4+ or CD8+ T cells, or bulk PBMC T cells (not recorded which). These receptors originate from a man aged 18-70 years in good health.

The J gene is TRBJ2-4, the V gene TRBV2; TCRdb proposes TRBD1, but this gene call is untestable without DNA. Germline values: CDR1 SNHLY, CDR2 FYNNEI. This CDR3 comprises 13 residues. The CDR3 is CASRDTGGDIQYF.

This sequence joins TRBV7-8 and TRBJ2-3; no DNA is available, so the TRBD1 call from TCRdb remains unchecked. Germline V CDR1 and CDR2: SGHVS, FQNEAQ. The CDR3 contains 16 residues. The CDR3 here is CASSPWGLGGTDTQYF.

The chain joins TRBV19 to TRBJ2-7; TCRdb lists TRBD2, though no DNA is available to test this call. This CDR3 is built from 14 residues. Germline CDR1 LNHDA, CDR2 SQIVND (reference sequence). The CDR3 is CASGEAGTPYEQYF.

This chain uses TRBV20-1 with TRBJ2-5; absent DNA, TCRdb's TRBD2 call cannot be checked. This CDR3 region has 17 residues. Germline CDR1 is DFQATT and CDR2 is SNEGSKA (reference sequence). The chain's CDR3 is CSAPTPTSGYGGETQYF.

V is TRBV5-6 and J is TRBJ2-3; TCRdb proposes TRBD1, but this gene call is untestable without DNA. The V gene's germline CDR1 is SGHDT and CDR2 YYEEEE. This CDR3 region has 16 residues. This chain's CDR3 is CASSANGGGPANTQYF.

This chain connects TRBV27 to TRBJ2-1. Germline V gene sequence: CDR1 MNHEY, CDR2 SMNVEV (reference sequence). CDR3 length: 15 amino acids. The CDR3 is CASSSGIRIDNEQFF.

The chain couples TRBV29-1 to TRBJ2-5; TCRdb indicates TRBD2, and absent DNA this call remains unverified. Germline V gene sequence: CDR1 SQVTM, CDR2 ANQGSEA. The CDR3 runs 15 residues. The CDR3: CSVDGVSGSAETQYF.

The chain couples TRBV7-9 to TRBJ1-6. The CDR3 covers 15 residues. CDR1 is SEHNR, CDR2 FQNEAQ, per germline (reference sequence). The CDR3 region is CASSLAGIHNSPLHF.

The chain joins TRBV19 to TRBJ1-2; TCRdb's D call of TRBD1 is untestable without DNA. CDR1 is LNHDA, CDR2 SQIVND, per germline (reference sequence). The CDR3 runs 15 residues. The CDR3 is CASSITGTGAEGYTF.

This chain connects TRBV15 to TRBJ2-3; TCRdb returns TRBD2, unconfirmable since there is no DNA. The germline CDR1 and CDR2 sequences are LNHNV and YYDKDF (reference sequence). CDR3 length: 16 amino acids. CDR3 loop: CATSRETSGGSDTQYF. Full variable domain (outside the CDR3, taken from reference TRBV15 and TRBJ2-3): DAMVIQNPRYQVTQFGKPVTLSCSQTLNHNVMYWYQQKSSQAPKLLFHYYDKDFNNEADTPDNFQSRRPNTSFCFLDIRSPGLGDTAMYLCATSRETSGGSDTQYFGPGTRLTVL.

The chain joins TRBV30 to TRBJ2-3; TCRdb selects TRBD1, and the lack of DNA leaves this call unchecked. Looked up from germline, CDR1 is GTSNPN and CDR2 is SVGIG (reference sequence). This CDR3 spans 15 amino acids. CDR3 sequence: CAWSLTGQSTDTQYF.

The chain joins TRBV12-5 to TRBJ1-1; TCRdb returns TRBD1, unconfirmable since there is no DNA. The CDR3 is 13 amino acids. CDR1 and CDR2 (germline): LGHNT, FRNRAP. CDR3 sequence: CASGFRVGTEAFF.

The gene calls are TRBV5-1 and TRBJ2-5; lacking DNA, the TRBD1 call made by TCRdb goes unchecked. Germline assignment: CDR1 SGHRS and CDR2 YFSETQ. The CDR3 contains 17 residues. CDR3 loop: CASSLESGSGRGETQYF.

The chain employs TRBV6-1 and TRBJ1-1; TCRdb's assignment of TRBD1 cannot be checked, as there is no DNA. Per germline, CDR1 MNHNS and CDR2 SASEGT. This CDR3 spans 19 amino acids. This CDR3 reads CASSEKGIGGPMMNTEAFF.

The rearrangement joins TRBV7-9 to TRBJ1-6; TCRdb lists TRBD1, though no DNA is available to test this call. In germline, CDR1 is SEHNR, CDR2 FQNEAQ (reference sequence). CDR3 size: 15 residues. CDR3 protein: CASSLTEIWNSPLHF.

V and J are TRBV28 and TRBJ1-1. Germline V gene sequence: CDR1 MDHEN, CDR2 SYDVKM. This CDR3 is built from 12 residues. The CDR3 region is CASRRIGTEAFF.

J is TRBJ1-2 and V is TRBV12-3 or TRBV12-4. The CDR3 is 16 amino acids. CDR3 region: CASSLVGLVRGYGYTF.

The chain recombines TRBV19 with TRBJ1-2. The germline V gene encodes CDR1 LNHDA and CDR2 SQIVND (reference sequence). CDR3 length equals 13 residues. The CDR3: CASTLGVGYGYTF.

The chain links TRBV5-6 to TRBJ2-5; no DNA is available, so the TRBD1 call from TCRdb remains unchecked. This CDR3 has 15 amino acids. Per the germline V gene, CDR1 is SGHDT and CDR2 is YYEEEE. This chain's CDR3 is CASSFRVRGPETQYF.

This rearrangement joins TRBV12-3 or TRBV12-4 to TRBJ1-5; as DNA is missing, the TRBD1 call by TCRdb cannot be tested. The CDR3 length is 15 residues. CDR3 sequence: CASSLDRGRDQPQHF.